This is a list of T cell receptor beta chains from one sample in a study of cytomegalovirus exposure and HLA in healthy donors. Profiling relied on immunoSEQ multiplex PCR, and the TCRdb table lists in-frame clones only, not all of them. The table shows over 75,000 clones, with 67% occurring only once. The sample taken for sequencing was PBMCs. The receptors come from a man younger than 40 in good health and CMV-seronegative. Both conserved end residues are part of each CDR3. A D gene is named only where the DNA matches it firmly. Not all rows give a size; the values are once, few, many and, for expanded clones, a class.

len	v_gene	j_gene	abundance	d_gene	CDR3nt	CDR3aa
12	TRBV2	TRBJ2-7	-	TRBD1	TGTGCCAGCAAGGGACAGGGGTACGAGCAGTACTTC	CASKGQGYEQYF
12	TRBV10-2	TRBJ2-2	-	-	TGCGCCAGCAGTTTAGCCACCGGGGAGCTGTTTTTT	CASSLATGELFF
14	TRBV27	TRBJ1-2	-	-	TGTGCCAGCAGTTTAGGGGCAGCCGGCTATGGCTACACCTTC	CASSLGAAGYGYTF
14	TRBV4-1	TRBJ1-6	-	TRBD1	TGCGCCAGCAGCCAACCGGGACAGAATTCACCCCTCCACTTT	CASSQPGQNSPLHF
15	TRBV30	TRBJ2-3	-	-	TGTGCCTGGAGTTCCTACCTTGCAGGGACTGATACGCAGTATTTT	CAWSSYLAGTDTQYF
15	TRBV28	TRBJ1-5	-	TRBD1	TGTGCCAGCAGTTTAGGACAGGGGAGAAATCAGCCCCAGCATTTT	CASSLGQGRNQPQHF
12	TRBV2	TRBJ1-5	-	-	TGTGCCAGTGGAAAGGAGGGGCAGCCCCAGCATTTT	CASGKEGQPQHF
15	TRBV9	TRBJ1-5	-	-	TGTGCCAGCAGCCCAGAGGGATCCGTCAATCAGCCCCAGCATTTT	CASSPEGSVNQPQHF
15	TRBV5-1	TRBJ2-1	-	TRBD2	TGCGCCAGCAGTCCCCTAGCGGGTTCCTTGGGTGAGCAGTTCTTC	CASSPLAGSLGEQFF
13	TRBV4-1	TRBJ2-7	-	-	TGCGCCAGCAGCCAAGTGACTAGCTACGAGCAGTACTTC	CASSQVTSYEQYF
13	TRBV25-1	TRBJ2-7	-	-	TGTGCCAGCAAGGGGAACGGGGGCTACGAGCAGTACTTC	CASKGNGGYEQYF
16	TRBV7-2	TRBJ2-1	-	TRBD2	TGTGCCAGCAGCTTATGGGGAGGACTAGCGTTTAATGAGCAGTTCTTC	CASSLWGGLAFNEQFF
15	TRBV7-2	TRBJ1-2	-	TRBD1	TGTGCCAGCAGCTGGAGACAGGGGGCTGGCTATGGCTACACCTTC	CASSWRQGAGYGYTF
12	TRBV5-6	TRBJ2-7	-	-	TGTGCCAGCAGCTTCCAATCCTACGAGCAGTACTTC	CASSFQSYEQYF
17	TRBV6-4	TRBJ1-1	-	-	TGTGCCAGCAGTGACTCGGAGGGCGCATTTCCGATCACTGAAGCTTTCTTT	CASSDSEGAFPITEAFF
16	TRBV5-1	TRBJ1-4	-	-	TGCGCCAGCAGCCCGGGCAGGGGCCCAACTAATGAAAAACTGTTTTTT	CASSPGRGPTNEKLFF
14	TRBV10-3	TRBJ1-2	-	TRBD1	TGTGCCATCAGTGAGTCGGACAGGGGCTATGGCTACACCTTC	CAISESDRGYGYTF
14	TRBV2	TRBJ1-2	-	-	TGTGCCAGCAGCCAGACAGGACTTAACTATGGCTACACCTTC	CASSQTGLNYGYTF
15	TRBV28	TRBJ2-7	-	-	TGTGCCAGCACAGAGGGAGGACAAAGCTCCTACGAGCAGTACTTC	CASTEGGQSSYEQYF
12	TRBV30	TRBJ1-1	-	-	TGTGCCTGGAGTTACCGAGGGAGCCTAGCTTTCTTT	CAWSYRGSLAFF
15	TRBV6-5	TRBJ1-1	-	TRBD1	TGTGCCAGCAGCACCAGGGGGCGAGGGGACACTGAAGCTTTCTTT	CASSTRGRGDTEAFF
15	TRBV19	TRBJ1-1	-	-	TGTGCCAGTAGCCCCGTTGGGGCCGGCGTCGCTGAAGCTTTCTTT	CASSPVGAGVAEAFF
15	TRBV6-1	TRBJ1-5	once	TRBD1	TGTGCCAGCGGGGACAGCCGCAAACCCAATCAGCCCCAGCATTTT	CASGDSRKPNQPQHF
15	TRBV2	TRBJ2-3	-	-	TGTGCCAGCAGTGCTCTAGGGGGGGGCGGAGATACGCAGTATTTT	CASSALGGGGDTQYF
13	TRBV10-2	TRBJ1-2	-	TRBD1	TGCGCCAGCAGGGAGACAGGGGAGGATGGCTACACCTTC	CASRETGEDGYTF
13	TRBV2	TRBJ2-7	-	TRBD2	TGTGCCAGCAATCCCGGACTAGTCTACGAGCAGTACTTC	CASNPGLVYEQYF
14	TRBV2	TRBJ2-7	-	TRBD2	TGTGCCAGCTCCGGAGAGCGGGGCTCCTACGAGCAGTACTTC	CASSGERGSYEQYF
15	TRBV9	TRBJ2-1	-	TRBD2	TGTGCCAGCAGCTCGGGGACTAGCGAGGCCAATGAGCAGTTCTTC	CASSSGTSEANEQFF
16	TRBV9	TRBJ1-2	-	TRBD1	TGTGCCAGCACCCCCCTCATGGGACAGGGGGCCTATGGCTACACCTTC	CASTPLMGQGAYGYTF
17	TRBV28	TRBJ2-3	-	TRBD2	TGTGCCAGCAGTGGTCCGAGGACTAGCAGTAGCACAGATACGCAGTATTTT	CASSGPRTSSSTDTQYF
15	TRBV6-5	TRBJ2-5	-	-	TGTGCCAGCAGTGTATTAACCGGACAGAGAGAGACCCAGTACTTC	CASSVLTGQRETQYF
15	TRBV4-2	TRBJ2-7	-	-	TGTGCCAGCAGCCAAGAGCCGGGAACCTCCTACGAGCAGTACTTC	CASSQEPGTSYEQYF
19	TRBV28	TRBJ1-3	-	-	TGTGCCAGCAGTTTGGGTTTGGGAGGGAAAGAAGGAACTGGAAACACCATATATTTT	CASSLGLGGKEGTGNTIYF
13	TRBV6-5	TRBJ1-6	-	-	TGTGCCAGCAGTCTACGTGATAATTCACCCCTCCACTTT	CASSLRDNSPLHF
14	TRBV7-6	TRBJ1-6	once	-	TGTGCCAGCAGCTTAGTCGGGGGAAATTCACCCCTCCACTTT	CASSLVGGNSPLHF
16	TRBV7-3	TRBJ2-3	-	TRBD1	TGTGCCAGCAGCGCTTGGGACAGGGGAATCACAGATACGCAGTATTTT	CASSAWDRGITDTQYF
12	TRBV6-5	TRBJ2-1	-	TRBD1	TGTGCCAGCACCACAGGGGACAATGAGCAGTTCTTC	CASTTGDNEQFF
14	TRBV5-1	TRBJ1-5	many	-	TGCGCCAGCAGCTTCACGGGGAGCGATCAGCCCCAGCATTTT	CASSFTGSDQPQHF
16	TRBV27	TRBJ2-6	-	-	TGTGCCAGCAGTGTAGGAAGGGAGGCCGGGGCCAACGTCCTGACTTTC	CASSVGREAGANVLTF
13	TRBV2	TRBJ2-2	-	-	TGTGCCAGCAACCCGGGGGACACCGGGGAGCTGTTTTTT	CASNPGDTGELFF
14	TRBV18	TRBJ1-1	few	-	TGTGCCAGCTCACAGGATTCGGGGAACACTGAAGCTTTCTTT	CASSQDSGNTEAFF
14	TRBV4-1	TRBJ2-4	-	TRBD1	TGCGCCAGCAGCTACAGGGACAGCCAGGGCATTCAGTACTTC	CASSYRDSQGIQYF
17	TRBV7-9	TRBJ2-3	-	-	TGTGCCAGCAGCCCACAGATTGGGGGCTTAAGCACAGATACGCAGTATTTT	CASSPQIGGLSTDTQYF
15	TRBV9	TRBJ2-7	-	TRBD2	TGTGCCAGCAGCCTCGGGACTAGCGGAGTCTACGAGCAGTACTTC	CASSLGTSGVYEQYF
12	TRBV6-5	TRBJ1-2	-	-	TGTGCCAGCTTTGGACAGACAGATGGCTACACCTTC	CASFGQTDGYTF
14	TRBV28	TRBJ2-7	few	TRBD1	TGTGCCAGCAGTTCACAGGGGGCAACCTACGAGCAGTACTTC	CASSSQGATYEQYF
14	TRBV27	TRBJ2-5	-	-	TGTGCCAGCAGTCCCCAGGGCAGCTTGGAGACCCAGTACTTC	CASSPQGSLETQYF
11	TRBV5-1	TRBJ1-1	-	-	TGCGCCAGCAGCGGTCCAGGGGAAGCTTTCTTT	CASSGPGEAFF
15	TRBV13	TRBJ1-1	few	TRBD1	TGTGCCAGCAGGCTTCGACAGGGCTTTAACACTGAAGCTTTCTTT	CASRLRQGFNTEAFF
13	TRBV28	TRBJ2-1	-	-	TGTGCCAGCAGTTACGGGGTTCTCAATGAGCAGTTCTTC	CASSYGVLNEQFF
15	TRBV4-1	TRBJ2-1	few	TRBD2	TGCGCCAGCAGCCTAGCGGGCAGCTCCTACAATGAGCAGTTCTTC	CASSLAGSSYNEQFF
15	TRBV6-4	TRBJ2-1	-	TRBD2	TGTGCCAGCAGTGACTCAGCGGGGGGGCATAGTGAGCAGTTCTTC	CASSDSAGGHSEQFF
14	TRBV5-6	TRBJ2-5	once	TRBD1	TGTGCCAGCAGCCCCATGGGGACAGAAGAGACCCAGTACTTC	CASSPMGTEETQYF
13	TRBV7-8	TRBJ1-5	few	-	TGTGCCAGCAGCGGACAAATATATCAGCCCCAGCATTTT	CASSGQIYQPQHF
14	TRBV5-1	TRBJ2-7	-	-	TGCGCCAGCAGCTTGGGCCAGGGCGCCTACGAGCAGTACTTC	CASSLGQGAYEQYF
13	TRBV11-1	TRBJ2-7	few	-	TGTGCCAGCAGCTTGGAACAGGACTACGAGCAGTACTTC	CASSLEQDYEQYF